These 20 T cell receptor beta chains came from one sample sequenced in a study of regulatory T cells in long-lasting Graves disease. Arm-PCR with iRepertoire HTBI primers amplified the CDR3 regions for these TCR beta libraries. MiXCR was run by TCRdb on the multiplex PCR reads, yielding one entry per CDR3 protein. This sample yields more than 300,000 distinct CDR3 sequences, of which roughly a sixth are seen a single time; about 24% belongs to the top ten. Regarding time point: newly diagnosed GD, antithyroid drugs for less than 3 months. Construction of the TCR library relied on RNA isolated from PBMCs. The specimen comprised peripheral blood mononuclear cells (PBMCs), sampled at new diagnosis, from a patient treated with antithyroid drugs. These receptor sequences come from a female donor with Graves disease.

The sample holds many counts of this clonotype. The gene calls are TRBV6-2 or TRBV6-3 and TRBJ2-6, with TRBD1 matching 8 bases. This CDR3 is built from 17 residues. The germline gives CDR1 MNHEY, CDR2 SVGEGT. V was clipped by 8 bases and J by 4 bases; unmatched bases: 13. CDR3 residues: CASSRGDRFTGANVLTF. CDR3 coding DNA: TGTGCCAGCTCGAGGGGGGACAGGTTTACCGGGGCCAACGTCCTGACTTTC.

This clonotype came up many times. The V gene is TRBV28, the J gene TRBJ2-7, with 8 bases lining up with TRBD2. The CDR3 sequence is 15 residues long. With V trimmed by 2 bases and J by 4 bases, 7 bases remained unmatched. Germline V CDR1 and CDR2: MDHEN, SYDVKM. This CDR3 reads CASSLSGRVSYEQYF. The CDR3 nucleotides are TGTGCCAGCAGTTTAAGCGGGAGAGTGAGTTACGAGCAGTACTTC.

The chain has TRBV19 and TRBJ2-3; 13 nucleotides agree with TRBD2. V dropped 8 bases and J dropped 4; count of bases not matched to a gene: 6. Germline V CDR1 and CDR2: LNHDA, SQIVND (reference sequence). This CDR3 region has 15 residues. In DNA, the CDR3 is TGTGCCAGTCGACGACTAGCGGGGGGTGCAGATACGCAGTATTTT. It specifies CASRRLAGGADTQYF.

This clonotype was counted ten times or more. The chain carries TRBV3-1 and TRBJ2-4; D not resolved. V was shortened by 3 bases and J by 2 bases, with 11 bases between the two germline ends. Germline V gene sequence: CDR1 LGHDT, CDR2 YNNKEL (reference sequence). The length of the CDR3 is 15 residues. CDR3 in DNA: TGTGCCAGCAGCCATCGGGTAGGGTCCAAAAACATTCAGTACTTC. Its protein product is CASSHRVGSKNIQYF.

The sample holds many counts of this clonotype. The chain recombines TRBV27 with TRBJ2-6; 9 nucleotides line up with TRBD2. The ends lost 7 bases at V and 2 bases at J; junction bases unmatched: 6. The germline V gene has CDR1 MNHEY and CDR2 SMNVEV (reference sequence). The CDR3 loop spans 16 amino acids. CDR3 region: CASTRGGGPGANVLTF. The CDR3 DNA is TGTGCCAGCACTCGCGGGGGGGGCCCTGGGGCCAACGTCCTGACTTTC.

Turning to this clonotype: A far larger clone is only one base removed, so a read error is likely. The rearrangement joins TRBV28 to TRBJ2-1; no clear D. Germline V gene sequence: CDR1 MDHEN, CDR2 SYDVKM. The CDR3 length is 15 residues. V lost 4 bases and J lost 10, with 20 bases in between. Written as DNA, the CDR3 is TGTGCCAGCAGTTCAACCTTGCGGATTTCCTACGAGCAGTTCTTC. Protein product: CASSSTLRISYEQFF.

V gene TRBV20-1 combines with J gene TRBJ2-3; D might be TRBD1 (6 bases). The CDR3 has 13 residues. Trimming pared 7 bases from V and 6 bases from J, leaving 17 bases between. Germline-derived CDR1 and CDR2 are DFQATT and SNEGSKA (reference sequence). DNA for the CDR3: TGCAGTGTTCTGACAGGTGGGACGGATACGCAGTATTTT. It encodes CSVLTGGTDTQYF.

The gene calls are TRBV7-9 and TRBJ2-7; 7 bases are a match to TRBD1. V lost 5 bases to trimming and J lost 2 bases; unmatched junction nucleotides: 6. This CDR3 comprises 14 residues. Germline V lookup: CDR1 SEHNR, CDR2 FQNEAQ (reference sequence). The CDR3 loop is CASSHPGQTYEQYF. For the CDR3, the DNA is TGTGCCAGCAGCCATCCGGGACAGACCTACGAGCAGTACTTC.

The rearrangement uses TRBV7-2 and TRBJ2-3; the match to TRBD2 covers 15 bases. The germline CDR1 and CDR2 sequences are SGHTA and FQGNSA. Trimming at V came to 1 base and at J to 5 bases, leaving 4 bases not matched to a gene. The length of the CDR3 is 17 residues. CDR3 nucleotide sequence: TGTGCCAGCAGCTTAGGGACTAGCGGGGGGGAGGGAGATACGCAGTATTTT. It codes for CASSLGTSGGEGDTQYF.

This clonotype was counted ten times or more. The chain joins TRBV12-3 or TRBV12-4 to TRBJ1-5; a possible D gene is TRBD1 (6 bases). Trimming took off 3 bases at V and 7 bases at J, with 16 bases between the two ends. This CDR3 has 15 amino acids. In DNA, the CDR3 is TGTGCCAGCAGTTTCGGGGGGGCGCAGGGACAGCCCCAGCATTTT. Translation gives CASSFGGAQGQPQHF.

This clonotype turned up a few times. The J gene is TRBJ1-6, the V gene TRBV9; a possible D gene is TRBD1 (6 bases). Germline CDR1 is SGDLS and CDR2 is YYNGEE. Trimming removed 4 bases from V and 2 bases from J, with 16 bases in between. The CDR3 has 17 amino acids. Here the CDR3 DNA reads TGTGCCAGCAGCTCTCCCTGGGGGGCGACCTATAATTCACCCCTCCACTTT. Translating gives CASSSPWGATYNSPLHF.

This clonotype was observed at least ten times. The gene calls are TRBV5-1 and TRBJ2-2; D not resolved. Between the trimmed V and J ends, which lost 4 bases and 1 base, there was a span of 2 bases. The germline V gene encodes CDR1 SGHRS and CDR2 YFSETQ. This CDR3 spans 12 amino acids. The CDR3 region is CASSENTGELFF. The CDR3 region has the DNA TGCGCCAGCAGCGAGAACACCGGGGAGCTGTTTTTT. The full variable domain, its missing parts supplied by reference TRBV5-1 and TRBJ2-2, is KAGVTQTPRYLIKTRGQQVTLSCSPISGHRSVSWYQQTPGQGLQFLFEYFSETQRNKGNFPGRFSGRQFSNSRSEMNVSTLELGDSALYLCASSENTGELFFGEGSRLTVL.

This clonotype was seen a few times. The V and J genes are TRBV5-1 and TRBJ1-1; D is perhaps TRBD1 (5 bases). The germline CDR1 and CDR2 sequences are SGHRS and YFSETQ. The CDR3 is 15 residues long. Trimming removed 0 bases at V and 4 bases at J, with 13 bases between. In DNA form, the CDR3 reads TGCGCCAGCAGCTTGGATTCAGGGTCAGGCACTGAAGCTTTCTTT. Translation gives CASSLDSGSGTEAFF.

This clonotype was recorded a few times. The gene calls are TRBV9 and TRBJ2-7, with D maybe TRBD2 (6 bases). Trimming stripped 0 bases from V and 2 bases from J, with 6 bases between. Germline lookup yields CDR1 SGDLS and CDR2 YYNGEE. The CDR3 loop spans 13 amino acids. This CDR3 reads CASSVAGAYEQYF. The DNA of the CDR3 is TGTGCCAGCAGCGTAGCGGGGGCCTACGAGCAGTACTTC.

As to this clonotype: Given a much more abundant clone one base away, this may be a read error. This sequence joins TRBV19 and TRBJ1-5, with a tentative D call TRBD1 (6 bases). The CDR3 extends over 16 amino acids. CDR1 and CDR2 (germline): LNHDA, SQIVND (reference sequence). Here the CDR3 reads CASRMRGQEPNQPQHF. The DNA of the CDR3 is TGTGCCAGTCGTATGCGGGGGCAGGAACCCAATCAGCCCCAGCATTTT. The variable domain in full, with the rest retrieved from reference TRBV19 and TRBJ1-5, is DGGITQSPKYLFRKEGQNVTLSCEQNLNHDAMYWYRQDPGQGLRLIYYSQIVNDFQKGDIAEGYSVSREKKESFPLTVTSAQKNPTAFYLCASRMRGQEPNQPQHFGDGTRLSIL.

V usage is TRBV12-3 or TRBV12-4 and J usage is TRBJ1-2; D uncertain. The CDR3 sequence is 14 residues long. V lost 2 bases and J lost 3, with 10 bases in between. CDR3 coding DNA: TGTGCCAGCAGTTTACCGGGAAGGTACTATGGCTACACCTTC. It codes for CASSLPGRYYGYTF.

This clonotype appeared many times. The chain is built from TRBV27 and TRBJ1-1, with D tentatively TRBD1 (5 bases). Germline CDR1 MNHEY, CDR2 SMNVEV (reference sequence). The V end lost 4 bases, the J end lost 5 bases, and 11 bases lay between the germline ends. The CDR3 consists of 13 residues. For the CDR3, the DNA is TGTGCCAGCAGTTACAGGATTGGAACTGAAGCTTTCTTT. Protein sequence: CASSYRIGTEAFF.

In its sample, this clonotype was seen many times. The chain combines TRBV12-3 or TRBV12-4 with TRBJ1-5, with D uncertain. This CDR3 has 16 amino acids. The V end lost 2 bases, the J end lost 1 base, and 12 bases lay between the germline ends. For the CDR3, the DNA is TGTGCCAGCAGTTTAATGGGAGTAGCGAGCAATCAGCCCCAGCATTTT. This translates into CASSLMGVASNQPQHF.

This clonotype was detected many times. The V gene is TRBV27, the J gene TRBJ2-1; maybe TRBD2 (5 bases). Germline CDR1 and CDR2: MNHEY and SMNVEV (reference sequence). Trimming took 3 bases from V and 2 from J, leaving 14 bases between them. This CDR3 is 16 amino acids long. CDR3 in amino acids: CASSLGGSRTYNEQFF. As DNA, the CDR3 is TGTGCCAGCAGTTTGGGTGGGAGTAGGACCTACAATGAGCAGTTCTTC.

The table lists this clonotype with many counts. The chain employs TRBV28 and TRBJ2-3; 11 bases match TRBD2. Trimming cost V 9 bases and J 3 bases; bases outside gene matches: 11. In germline, CDR1 is MDHEN, CDR2 SYDVKM. There are 16 residues in the CDR3. The CDR3 nucleotides read TGTGCCAGTTCATTAACCCGACTAGCGGGGACAGATACGCAGTATTTT. Its translation: CASSLTRLAGTDTQYF.